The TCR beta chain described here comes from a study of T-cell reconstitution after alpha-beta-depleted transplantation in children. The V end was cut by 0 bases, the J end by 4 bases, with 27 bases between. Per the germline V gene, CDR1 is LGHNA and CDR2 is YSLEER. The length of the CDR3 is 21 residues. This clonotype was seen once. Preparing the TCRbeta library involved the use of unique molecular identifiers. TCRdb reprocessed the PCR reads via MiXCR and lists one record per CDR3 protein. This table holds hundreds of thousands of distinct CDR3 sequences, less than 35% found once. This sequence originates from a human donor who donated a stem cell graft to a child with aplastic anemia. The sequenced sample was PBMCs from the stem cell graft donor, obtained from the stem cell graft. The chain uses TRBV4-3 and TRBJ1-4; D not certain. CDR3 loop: CASSQESPSDGSAVNNEKLFF. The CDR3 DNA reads TGCGCCAGCAGCCAAGAATCCCCCTCGGATGGCTCGGCAGTCAATAATGAAAAACTGTTTTTT.